This T cell receptor beta chain derives from a study of shared clonotypes between healthy human individuals (dated by TCRdb to 2018 to 2021). Broadly, across the study: A couple of women and a few men aged 18 to 49 years were included in the cohort. Different laboratories and diverse techniques were used to prepare libraries and sequence TCR repertoires, to increase sequencing depth and limit assay-specific biases. Per donor, leukapheresis produced somewhere between about 0.94 and 9 billion PBMCs. Per donor, three plates each were used for CD4 naive and CD4 memory, two for CD8 naive, and one for CD8 memory. The study deeply sequenced blood TCR repertoires of about 5 healthy adults to estimate repertoire size and the extent of clonotype sharing between individuals. The study at large found these results: Even with the large sequencing depth, rarefaction of the sorted-subset datasets indicated that sequencing was incomplete. Only blood was sampled, and tissue TCR repertoires likely differ from those in blood. Naive subsets generally had larger estimated clonotype richness than memory subsets. Higher generation probabilities were observed for clonotypes shared by all four sorted-subset donors than for non-shared clonotypes. Based on pairwise subsampling, the degree of clonotype sharing among donors was expected to be affected by sequencing depth. When several donors were compared, the shared fraction of clonotypes was about 5% for naive CD4, around 3.5% for naive CD8, more than 2% for memory CD4, and less than 0.5% for memory CD8. Because the study included a small number of donors, the genetic and exposure-history diversity represented was limited.

CDR1 and CDR2 (LNHDA, SQIVND) derive from the germline V gene (reference sequence). The CDR3 numbers 13 residues from cysteine through phenylalanine. Only CDR3 DNA is held: 39 bases, read in frame from base 1. V and J are truncated by 6 bases and 0 bases respectively, leaving an intervening sequence of 7 bases. TCR CDR3 regions were amplified from genomic DNA by multiplex PCR using the deep immunoSEQ assay. For each cell subset, the extracted genomic DNA was distributed evenly across all wells of several immunoSEQ 96-well plates, and each plate served as one replicate. Each replicate PCR for sorted subsets received about 200 ng genomic DNA, equal to roughly 30,000 T cell genomes. Purified libraries were measured with a Qubit 3.0 fluorometer, size-checked on a Bioanalyzer 2100, and measured again with the KAPA Library Quantification kit. Every immunoSEQ 96-well plate was sequenced on a separate single-read 150-cycle Illumina NextSeq 550 flow cell. The original pipeline was this. Because only junctional sequences without quality scores were contained in the immunoSEQ output, filtering matching that applied to full-length reads could not be performed. Sequences were annotated with PyIR, a Python wrapper for IgBLAST v1.9, and V/J genes and CDR3 were assigned using IMGT germline references. Reads were filtered out if the reads had weak V/J assignments (E-value above 1e-6), no CDR3, stop codons, out-of-frame junctions, or ambiguous translated residues. V3J clonotypes were defined as sequences sharing an identical inferred V gene, J gene, and CDR3 amino acid sequence. To compute the percentage overlap between repertoires, the number of shared unique clonotypes was divided by the size of the smaller repertoire. Repertoire richness was assessed with RTK rarefaction, the Chao1 estimator, and Recon v2.1 estimates of unobserved clonotypes. OLGA was used to compute generation probabilities for all TCRbeta clonotypes that the gDNA method yielded from a handful of donors. Held by TCRdb, this immuneACCESS table contains in-frame sequences only and omits some clones. Under half of the omission traces to an unresolved V gene where checked; the cause of the rest is unknown. That table furnishes V, J and clone size, whereas the DNA furnished D and trimming. The sample table records about 2.4 million clones; 93% of these occur just once. Roughly 0.39% of the sample is taken by the ten largest.

This clone was picked up a small number of times. Its antigen is not yet known. No base quality values were provided; no much bigger clone lies one nucleotide off. The donors were healthy, HIV-negative adults who had no recently reported acute infections or vaccinations. Only Caucasian adults living in Nashville, Tennessee, USA were represented among the donors. CD4+ T cells were enriched by magnetic negative selection; naive cells were then positively selected on CD45RA, and the negative fraction formed the memory subset. Blood was collected by leukapheresis, and PBMCs were isolated by Ficoll-Histopaque density gradient centrifugation and then cryopreserved in liquid nitrogen vapor phase. Analytical flow cytometry was used to check the purity and quantity of every magnetically sorted T cell population. Genomic DNA was isolated from every sorted fraction and measured by UV absorbance on a Nanodrop 2000c.

Source material: naive CD4+ T cells from PBMCs. Interpreted using the paper, the cell subset or site label stands for: CD45RA+ positively selected. The source of this sequence is a man aged 18 to 35 in good health. Some clones in this sample may be carry-over from other donors' samples. Recombination linked TRBV19 to TRBJ2-3, with no reliable assignment of the D segment. The sequence in DNA is TGTGCCAGTAGATCGACTAGCACAGATACGCAGTATTTT. Its protein product is CASRSTSTDTQYF.